This paragraph covers one TCR beta chain sequence. Generated by immunoSEQ multiplex PCR, the TCRdb table keeps only in-frame clones and is missing some. The profile shows 130,000 to 150,000 clones, around 83% of them singletons. The germline gives CDR1 MNHEY, CDR2 SVGAGI. The junction had 3 bases not matched to a gene; V was cut back by 7 bases and J by 2 bases. The CDR3 contains 15 residues. The sample is drawn from a study of T cell responses to AZD1222 COVID-19 vaccine. The V call is TRBV6-5, the J call TRBJ2-3; 13 nucleotides match TRBD2. The sample was peripheral blood, taken 28 days after the second AZD1222 dose. The clonotype originates from an adult who received the AZD1222 COVID-19 vaccine. The CDR3 bases are TGTGCCAGCAAACTAGCGGGAGGGTACACAGATACGCAGTATTTT. Protein sequence: CASKLAGGYTDTQYF.